The following is a T cell receptor (beta chain) sequence with its context. With 6 bases clipped from V and 2 bases from J, the junction kept 7 bases outside the gene matches. The CDR3 extends over 15 amino acids. Germline values: CDR1 SNHLY, CDR2 FYNNEI. PCR involved 60 Vbeta and 13 Jbeta primers. Profiling relied on immunoSEQ multiplex PCR, and the TCRdb table lists in-frame clones only, not all of them. This repertoire shows 200,000 or so clones, roughly 82% found once; its top ten account for around 3%. Each donor was healthy, and each was a bone marrow donor. The sample originates from a study of cytomegalovirus exposure and HLA in healthy donors. For the study at large: Previous work identified roughly 110 million unique TCR beta sequences from 150 million to 200 million T cells.

This clonotype was obtained from a woman between 45 and 65 years old in good health and CMV-seropositive. The rearrangement links TRBV2 to TRBJ2-3; 8 positions agree with TRBD2. The sample taken for sequencing was PBMCs. DNA for the CDR3: TGTGCCAGCAGGTTAGCTAGCGGGCCCACAGATACGCAGTATTTT. It translates to CASRLASGPTDTQYF.